This TCR beta chain is from a study of cytomegalovirus exposure and HLA in healthy donors. Study-wide results and limits: Cytomegalovirus status was reportedly diagnosed by the classifier with high sensitivity and specificity.

PCR used 60 Vbeta primers and 13 Jbeta primers. Methods used by the authors: Roughly 11 million shared chains were among approximately 80 million unique TCR beta chains counted in a later analysis. Some clones are missing from TCRdb's copy, which holds only in-frame ones; the method was immunoSEQ multiplex PCR. The V and J calls and clone size come from that table; D and trimming were worked out from the DNA. The top ten hold 1.8% of the sample, which has 100,000 to 150,000 clones, more than 65% seen once. Comment on this clone: The antigen is unknown.

Source material: PBMCs. This TCR was sampled from a man between 18 and 35 years old in good health and CMV-seronegative.

CDR3 nucleotide sequence: TGTGCCAGCAGCTTAGCCGGGACTAGCAACGGGGAGCTGTTTTTT. Encoded protein: CASSLAGTSNGELFF. The chain couples TRBV7-6 to TRBJ2-2; 9 nucleotides agree with TRBD2. CDR3 size: 15 residues. The germline V gene encodes CDR1 SGHVS and CDR2 FNYEAQ. J gave up 7 bases and V 0 bases, and 3 bases lay outside the gene matches.